The entry that follows covers one TCR beta chain sequence. Germline trimming cut 8 bases from V and 14 bases from J; bases unmatched to any gene: 13. The CDR3 covers 13 residues. Germline-derived CDR1 and CDR2 are SQVTM and ANQGSEA. This specimen belongs to a study of Ad26.COV2.S vaccination and SARS-CoV-2 variants. TCRdb's copy holds only in-frame clones and misses some; the assay was immunoSEQ multiplex PCR. Of about 420,000 clones listed, over 75% were seen once; the top ten hold less than 4.5%. Treatment here: some 20 received Ad26.COV2.S at low or high dose, single or two shots; several received placebo; per-sample allocation not given. Sampling happened 63 days after the first vaccine or placebo injection.

The sequenced sample was peripheral blood, obtained in a trial of Ad26.COV2.S vaccine versus placebo. The origin of this receptor is a person between 18 and 59 years old who received the Ad26.COV2.S COVID-19 vaccine or a placebo. This chain connects TRBV29-1 to TRBJ2-1, with 12 bases matching TRBD1. In nucleotides, the CDR3 is TGCAGCTCGACCGGGACAGGGGGCCTTCTGGAGTTCTTC. Translated: CSSTGTGGLLEFF.